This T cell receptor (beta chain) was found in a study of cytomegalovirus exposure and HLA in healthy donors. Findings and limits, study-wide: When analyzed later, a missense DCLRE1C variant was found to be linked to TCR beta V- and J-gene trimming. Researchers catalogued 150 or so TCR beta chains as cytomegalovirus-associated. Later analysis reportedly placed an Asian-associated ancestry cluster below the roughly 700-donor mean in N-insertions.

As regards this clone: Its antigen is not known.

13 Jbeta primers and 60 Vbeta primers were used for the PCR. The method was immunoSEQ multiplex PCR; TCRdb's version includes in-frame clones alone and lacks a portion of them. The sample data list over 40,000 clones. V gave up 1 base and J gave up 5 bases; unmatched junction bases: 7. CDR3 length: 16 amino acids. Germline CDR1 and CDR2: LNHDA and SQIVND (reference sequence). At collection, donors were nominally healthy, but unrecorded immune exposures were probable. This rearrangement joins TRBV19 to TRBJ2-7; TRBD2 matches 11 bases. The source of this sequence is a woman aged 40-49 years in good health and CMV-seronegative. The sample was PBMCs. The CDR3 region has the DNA TGTGCCAGTAGTATAGGGAGGGGGACTAGCGGCCACGAGCAGTACTTC. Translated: CASSIGRGTSGHEQYF.